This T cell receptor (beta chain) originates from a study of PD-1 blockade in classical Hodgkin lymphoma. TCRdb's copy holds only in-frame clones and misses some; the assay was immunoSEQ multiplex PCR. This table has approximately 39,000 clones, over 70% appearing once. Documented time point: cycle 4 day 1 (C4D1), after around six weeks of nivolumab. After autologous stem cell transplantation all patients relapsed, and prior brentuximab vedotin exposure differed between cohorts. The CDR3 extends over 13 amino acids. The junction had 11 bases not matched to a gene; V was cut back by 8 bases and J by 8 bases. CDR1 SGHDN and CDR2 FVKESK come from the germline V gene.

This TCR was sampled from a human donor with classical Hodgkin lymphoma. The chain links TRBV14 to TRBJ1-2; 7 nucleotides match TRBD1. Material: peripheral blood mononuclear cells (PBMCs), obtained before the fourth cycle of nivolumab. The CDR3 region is CASSSTGELGYTF. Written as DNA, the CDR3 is TGTGCCAGCTCCAGCACAGGGGAATTGGGCTACACCTTC.